The clone carrying this TCR beta chain has at least ten counts. Antigen specificity is unknown. The source of the sample is a study of neurological immune-mediated disorders. Study-level findings and limits: Private repertoires in all groups were suggested by the finding that expanded clones across subjects shared no CDR3 amino acid sequences.

The making of cDNA relied on 5'RACE with 10-nucleotide random UMIs. TCRdb reprocessed the 5' RACE reads via MiXCR and lists one record per CDR3 protein. The sample has about 48,000 distinct CDR3 sequences; 9% to 12% are singletons. The CDR3 length is 15 residues. The germline gives CDR1 MGHRA, CDR2 YSYEKL. V was clipped by 3 bases and J by 0 bases, with 8 bases between them. 2 million unsorted PBMCs were stored in RNAlater at -80 °C before RNA extraction. The TCR sequence derives from a woman in her thirties or forties with HTLV-1-associated myelopathy (HAM/TSP). The sequenced material came from PBMCs. The gene calls are TRBV4-1 and TRBJ2-2; unclear D gene. CDR3 bases: TGCGCCAGCAGCCACCTCTTTCCGAACACCGGGGAGCTGTTTTTT. It is translated as CASSHLFPNTGELFF.